This passage covers 22 T cell receptor beta chains from one sample sequenced in a study of PD-1 blockade in mismatch repair-deficient tumors. Clones were sequenced by immunoSEQ multiplex PCR, and TCRdb holds only the in-frame ones, with some missing. The sample lists roughly 34,000 clones; 80% were seen once. The material was PBMCs, obtained 6 weeks after starting pembrolizumab. The receptor set was obtained from an adult with mismatch repair-deficient cancer.

This chain connects TRBV2 to TRBJ2-3; 12 bases agree with TRBD2. Germline CDR1 SNHLY, CDR2 FYNNEI. The CDR3 loop spans 17 amino acids. V trimming: 3 bases; J trimming: 2 bases; junction bases outside the gene matches: 6. The CDR3 loop is CASSELRLAGVTDTQYF. The CDR3 DNA sequence: TGTGCCAGCAGTGAGCTACGACTAGCGGGGGTCACAGATACGCAGTATTTT.

The chain couples TRBV30 to TRBJ1-1; D unclear. CDR1 is GTSNPN and CDR2 is SVGIG in the germline V gene (reference sequence). The CDR3 totals 16 residues. Between the trimmed V and J ends, which lost 0 bases and 1 base, there was a span of 15 bases. CDR3 amino acids: CAWSVRVGGKNTEAFF. The CDR3, as DNA: TGTGCCTGGAGTGTAAGGGTAGGAGGAAAGAACACTGAAGCTTTCTTT.

The V gene is TRBV15, the J gene TRBJ1-1; D perhaps matches TRBD1 (6 bases). CDR1 and CDR2 from the germline V gene are LNHNV and YYDKDF (reference sequence). This CDR3 contains 18 residues. V was trimmed by 0 bases and J by 3 bases, leaving 20 bases between them. The CDR3 sequence is CATSRDRSGGREDTEAFF. Here the CDR3 DNA reads TGTGCCACCAGCAGAGATCGTAGCGGGGGGCGAGAGGACACTGAAGCTTTCTTT.

The chain couples TRBV28 to TRBJ1-5; D is unclear. Germline CDR1 reads MDHEN; CDR2 reads SYDVKM. The CDR3 is 17 residues long. Trimming shortened V by 4 bases and J by 0 bases, and 16 bases separated the two germline ends. The DNA of the CDR3 is TGTGCCAGCAGTTGGCCGGGTAGGATTTTTAGCAATCAGCCCCAGCATTTT. Translated: CASSWPGRIFSNQPQHF.

V is TRBV9 and J is TRBJ1-3, with D possibly matching TRBD1 (5 bases). V was pared by 2 bases and J by 3 bases, with 9 bases between. The CDR3 extends over 14 amino acids. CDR1 and CDR2 (germline): SGDLS, YYNGEE. CDR3 bases: TGTGCCAGCAGCGTCACAGGCGGTGGAAACACCATATATTTT. The encoded protein is CASSVTGGGNTIYF.

The count of this clone is one. V and J are TRBV2 and TRBJ1-4; 7 positions agree with TRBD1. In germline, CDR1 is SNHLY, CDR2 FYNNEI. The CDR3 is 13 residues long. After removal of 6 bases from V and 4 bases from J, the junction contained 2 bases not matched to a gene. CDR3 region: CASRDRDNEKLFF. The CDR3 DNA sequence: TGTGCCAGCAGAGACAGGGATAATGAAAAACTGTTTTTT.

The genes are TRBV28 and TRBJ1-2; 7 positions agree with TRBD1. The trim removed 6 bases at V and 3 bases at J, leaving 4 bases unmatched. The germline gives CDR1 MDHEN, CDR2 SYDVKM. The CDR3 length is 13 residues. CDR3 DNA sequence: TGTGCCAGCAGGCCGGGACAGCACTATGGCTACACCTTC. Residues: CASRPGQHYGYTF.

CDR3 DNA sequence: TGTGCCAGCAGCTTAACTGCAGGGCGTACTGAAGCTTTCTTT. Encoded protein: CASSLTAGRTEAFF. This sequence joins TRBV7-3 and TRBJ1-1; maybe TRBD1 (5 bases). The CDR3 extends over 14 amino acids. Looked up from germline, CDR1 is SGHTA and CDR2 is FQGTGA. Trimming took 0 bases from V and 5 from J, leaving 10 bases between them.

The chain carries TRBV28 and TRBJ2-1, with D maybe TRBD1 (6 bases). The ends were cut back, 7 bases at V and 5 bases at J, with 9 bases in the middle. Germline V gene lookup returns CDR1 MDHEN and CDR2 SYDVKM. CDR3 length equals 12 residues. CDR3 coding DNA: TGTGCCAGCAAAAGGGGGAACAATGAGCAGTTCTTC. Its translation: CASKRGNNEQFF. Drawing the rest from reference TRBV28 and TRBJ2-1, the complete variable domain is DVKVTQSSRYLVKRTGEKVFLECVQDMDHENMFWYRQDPGLGLRLIYFSYDVKMKEKGDIPEGYSVSREKKERFSLILESASTNQTSMYLCASKRGNNEQFFGPGTRLTVL.

This clone has more than one count but fewer than ten. The chain has TRBV28 and TRBJ2-7; 9 bases are a match to TRBD1. The CDR3 totals 16 residues. CDR1 and CDR2 from the germline V gene are MDHEN and SYDVKM. The J segment lost 5 bases and the V segment lost 5 bases, leaving 13 bases of the junction unmatched. Here the CDR3 reads CASSLLGTGNLNEQYF. CDR3 in DNA: TGTGCCAGCAGTCTCCTGGGGACAGGGAATTTGAACGAGCAGTACTTC.

This chain links TRBV7-8 with TRBJ2-5, with TRBD2 matching 9 bases. CDR1 SGHVS and CDR2 FQNEAQ come from the germline V gene. The CDR3 has 19 residues. Trimming took 0 bases from V and 4 from J; bases not matched to a gene: 15. The CDR3 loop reads CASSLAGGVRGRAGETQYF. The CDR3 coding sequence is TGTGCCAGCAGCTTAGCCGGGGGTGTTCGCGGGAGGGCCGGAGAGACCCAGTACTTC.

J is TRBJ2-2 and V is TRBV7-3; 10 nucleotides line up with TRBD1. This CDR3 contains 15 residues. V shed 5 bases and J 5 bases; nucleotides not matched to a gene: 5. CDR1 SGHTA and CDR2 FQGTGA come from the germline V gene. The CDR3: CASSPGTGVTGELFF. CDR3 bases: TGTGCCAGCAGCCCCGGGACAGGGGTAACCGGGGAGCTGTTTTTT.

The V call is TRBV29-1, the J call TRBJ1-1; D is unresolved. This CDR3 is 13 amino acids long. The germline CDR1 and CDR2 sequences are SQVTM and ANQGSEA. V lost 6 bases and J lost 4, with 15 bases in between. The CDR3 loop is CSVETKGGTEAFF. The CDR3 nucleotides are TGCAGCGTAGAAACAAAGGGAGGCACTGAAGCTTTCTTT.

The chain has TRBV29-1 and TRBJ1-1, with D tentatively TRBD1 (6 bases). V was clipped by 6 bases and J by 5 bases, with 19 bases between them. This CDR3 has 14 residues. Germline assignment: CDR1 SQVTM and CDR2 ANQGSEA. The CDR3 DNA reads as TGCAGCGTAACGGGCAGGGGACGAACAACTGAAGCTTTCTTT. Translating gives CSVTGRGRTTEAFF.

This chain uses TRBV6-6 with TRBJ1-2; TRBD1 aligns across 8 bases. The ends lost 2 bases at V and 4 bases at J; junction bases unmatched: 6. Germline V gives CDR1 MNHNY, CDR2 SVGAGI (reference sequence). This CDR3 spans 15 amino acids. The CDR3 loop reads CASSYARGQVYGYTF. The CDR3 region has the DNA TGTGCCAGCAGTTACGCCAGGGGGCAAGTCTATGGCTACACCTTC.

The rearrangement links TRBV23-1 to TRBJ2-3; 8 positions agree with TRBD1. TRBV23-1 is treated as an ORF (open reading frame) with a function not yet certain. The CDR3 extends over 15 amino acids. The J segment lost 2 bases and the V segment lost 2 bases, leaving 3 bases of the junction unmatched. The CDR3 loop reads CASSQGQGSTDTQYF. CDR3 coding DNA: TGCGCCAGCAGTCAAGGACAGGGATCCACAGATACGCAGTATTTT.

This chain joins TRBV2 and TRBJ1-2; 9 bases match TRBD1. The CDR3 has 10 amino acids. The V gene end was trimmed by 6 bases and the J gene end by 11 bases; junction bases not matched to a gene: 1. The germline gives CDR1 SNHLY, CDR2 FYNNEI. The DNA of the CDR3 is TGTGCCAGCAGCGGACAGGGGTACACCTTC. It codes for CASSGQGYTF.

The rearrangement joins TRBV11-3 to TRBJ2-5, with D tentatively TRBD2 (6 bases). CDR1 SGHNT and CDR2 YENEEA come from the germline V gene. The CDR3 has 16 amino acids. Between the trimmed V and J ends, which lost 1 base and 4 bases, there was a span of 16 bases. The CDR3 loop reads CASSLGREIWGETQYF. The CDR3, as DNA: TGTGCCAGCAGCTTAGGCCGGGAGATTTGGGGAGAGACCCAGTACTTC.

V and J are TRBV5-6 and TRBJ1-2; TRBD1 is a possible D gene (6 bases). Trimming stripped 1 base from V and 5 bases from J, with 12 bases between. The CDR3 is 14 residues long. Germline V gives CDR1 SGHDT, CDR2 YYEEEE. This CDR3 reads CASSLLEGGYGYTF. The CDR3 nucleotides are TGTGCCAGCAGCTTGCTCGAGGGGGGGTATGGCTACACCTTC.

The V call is TRBV5-1, the J call TRBJ2-4; D might be TRBD2 (6 bases). The CDR3 loop spans 17 amino acids. V gave up 4 bases and J gave up 3 bases, with 20 bases separating them. The V gene's germline CDR1 is SGHRS and CDR2 YFSETQ. The CDR3 DNA reads TGCGCCAGCAGCCCCCAAGGTACGGGAGTGGGCAAAAACATTCAGTACTTC. Its protein product is CASSPQGTGVGKNIQYF.

The V and J genes are TRBV6-1 and TRBJ1-2, with D maybe TRBD1 (6 bases). CDR3 length equals 15 residues. CDR1 is MNHNS, CDR2 SASEGT, per germline. V was trimmed by 7 bases and J by 3 bases, leaving 18 bases between them. The CDR3 here is CASTRTGSRDYGYTF. The CDR3 DNA sequence: TGTGCCAGCACCCGAACAGGGTCACGGGACTATGGCTACACCTTC.

The chain employs TRBV7-3 and TRBJ2-1; 10 bases are shared with TRBD1. Germline V gene sequence: CDR1 SGHTA, CDR2 FQGTGA. After removal of 5 bases from V and 7 bases from J, the junction contained 14 bases not matched to a gene. CDR3 length: 17 amino acids. The CDR3 nucleotides read TGTGCCAGCAGCCCCACTGGTGCGGGACAGGGGTTGAATGAGCAGTTCTTC. Translated: CASSPTGAGQGLNEQFF.